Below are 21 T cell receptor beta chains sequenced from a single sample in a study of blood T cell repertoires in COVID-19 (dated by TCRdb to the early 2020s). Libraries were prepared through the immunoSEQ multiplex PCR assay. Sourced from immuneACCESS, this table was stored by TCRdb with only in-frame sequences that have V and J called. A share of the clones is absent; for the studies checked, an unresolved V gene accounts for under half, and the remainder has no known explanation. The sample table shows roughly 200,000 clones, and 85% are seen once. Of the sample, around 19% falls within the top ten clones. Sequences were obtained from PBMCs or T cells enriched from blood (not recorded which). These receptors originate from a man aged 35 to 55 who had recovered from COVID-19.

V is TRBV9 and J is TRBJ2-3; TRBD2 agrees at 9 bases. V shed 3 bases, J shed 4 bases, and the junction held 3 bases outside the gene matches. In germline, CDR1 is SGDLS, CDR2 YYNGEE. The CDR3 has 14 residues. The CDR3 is CASSDSGSPDTQYF. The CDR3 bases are TGTGCCAGCAGCGATAGCGGGAGTCCAGATACGCAGTATTTT.

This CDR3 reads CAIRSGQGVPLAGGSSYNEQFF. The DNA for the CDR3 is TGTGCCATCAGGTCTGGACAGGGAGTCCCTCTAGCGGGGGGTAGCTCCTACAATGAGCAGTTCTTC. The chain recombines TRBV10-3 with TRBJ2-1, with TRBD2 matching 11 bases. This CDR3 is 22 amino acids long. J lost 0 bases, V lost 6 bases, and 22 bases had no gene match. From germline, CDR1 is ENHRY and CDR2 SYGVKD.

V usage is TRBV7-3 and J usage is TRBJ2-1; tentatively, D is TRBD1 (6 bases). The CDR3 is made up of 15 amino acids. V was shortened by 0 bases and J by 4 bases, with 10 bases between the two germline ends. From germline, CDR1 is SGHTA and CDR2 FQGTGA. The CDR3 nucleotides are TGTGCCAGCAGCTTAACGGGCCAGGGGTACAATGAGCAGTTCTTC. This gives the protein CASSLTGQGYNEQFF.

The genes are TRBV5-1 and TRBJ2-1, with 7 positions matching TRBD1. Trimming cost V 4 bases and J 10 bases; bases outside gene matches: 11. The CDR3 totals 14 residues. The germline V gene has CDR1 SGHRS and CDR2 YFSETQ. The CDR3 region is CASSTADRTGEQFF. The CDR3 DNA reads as TGCGCCAGCAGCACTGCGGACAGGACTGGCGAGCAGTTCTTC. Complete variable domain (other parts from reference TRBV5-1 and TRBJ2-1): KAGVTQTPRYLIKTRGQQVTLSCSPISGHRSVSWYQQTPGQGLQFLFEYFSETQRNKGNFPGRFSGRQFSNSRSEMNVSTLELGDSALYLCASSTADRTGEQFFGPGTRLTVL.

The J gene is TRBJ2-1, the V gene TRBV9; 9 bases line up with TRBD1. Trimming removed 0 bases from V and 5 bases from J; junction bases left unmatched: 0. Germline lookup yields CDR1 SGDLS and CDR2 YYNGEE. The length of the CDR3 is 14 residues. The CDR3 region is CASSVGDRDNEQFF. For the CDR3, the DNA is TGTGCCAGCAGCGTAGGGGACAGGGACAATGAGCAGTTCTTC.

The DNA of the CDR3 is TGTGCCAGCAGCCACCGGACACAAAGGAGCTCCTACGAGCAGTACTTC. Translated, it gives CASSHRTQRSSYEQYF. This rearrangement joins TRBV4-2 to TRBJ2-7; the D gene is possibly TRBD1 (5 bases). CDR3 length: 16 amino acids. Germline CDR1 reads LGHNA; CDR2 reads YNFKEQ. V dropped 3 bases and J dropped 0 bases, with 15 bases sitting between them.

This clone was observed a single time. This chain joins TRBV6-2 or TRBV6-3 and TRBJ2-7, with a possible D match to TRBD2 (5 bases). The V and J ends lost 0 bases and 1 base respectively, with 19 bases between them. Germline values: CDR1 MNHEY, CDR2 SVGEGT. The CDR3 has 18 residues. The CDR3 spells CASSYSPQSSSQSYEQYF. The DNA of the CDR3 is TGTGCCAGCAGTTACTCGCCCCAATCGTCTAGCCAGTCCTACGAGCAGTACTTC.

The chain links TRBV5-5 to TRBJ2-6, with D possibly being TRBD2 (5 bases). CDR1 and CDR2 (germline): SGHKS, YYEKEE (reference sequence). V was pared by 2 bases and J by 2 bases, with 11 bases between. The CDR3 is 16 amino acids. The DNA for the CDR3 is TGTGCCAGCAGCTTCTTCCCCGGGACTGGGGCCAACGTCCTGACTTTC. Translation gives CASSFFPGTGANVLTF.

The CDR3 is CASSEFTSGSTDTQYF. The DNA for the CDR3 is TGTGCCAGCAGTGAATTCACTAGCGGGAGCACAGATACGCAGTATTTT. This rearrangement joins TRBV6-1 to TRBJ2-3, with 9 bases that match TRBD2. Germline-derived CDR1 and CDR2 are MNHNS and SASEGT. Germline trimming cut 2 bases from V and 0 bases from J; bases unmatched to any gene: 3. This CDR3 contains 16 residues.

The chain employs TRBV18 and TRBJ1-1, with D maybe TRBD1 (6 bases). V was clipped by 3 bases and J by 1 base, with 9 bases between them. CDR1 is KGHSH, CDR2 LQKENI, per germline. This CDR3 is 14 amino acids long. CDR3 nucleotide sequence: TGTGCCAGCTCACCTCAGGGGTCGAACACTGAAGCTTTCTTT. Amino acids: CASSPQGSNTEAFF.

In nucleotides, the CDR3 is TGTGCCAGCAGCTTAGGACGGGGGGAAAATCAGCCCCAGCATTTT. It yields the protein CASSLGRGENQPQHF. The chain uses TRBV11-3 and TRBJ1-5; perhaps TRBD1 as D (5 bases). Per the germline V gene, CDR1 is SGHNT and CDR2 is YENEEA. V dropped 1 base and J dropped 4 bases, with 11 bases sitting between them. This CDR3 has 15 residues.

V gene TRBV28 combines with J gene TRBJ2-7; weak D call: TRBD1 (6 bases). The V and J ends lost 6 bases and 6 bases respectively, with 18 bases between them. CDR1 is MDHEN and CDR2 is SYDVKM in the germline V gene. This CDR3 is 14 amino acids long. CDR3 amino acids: CASRKTQGPSEQYF. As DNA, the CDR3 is TGTGCCAGCAGAAAGACCCAGGGGCCCTCCGAGCAGTACTTC.

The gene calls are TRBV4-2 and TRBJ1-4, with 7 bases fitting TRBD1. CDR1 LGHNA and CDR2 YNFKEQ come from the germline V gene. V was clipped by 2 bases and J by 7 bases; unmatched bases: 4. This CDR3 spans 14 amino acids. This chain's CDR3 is CASSQTGEVEKLFF. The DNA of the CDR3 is TGTGCCAGCAGCCAAACAGGGGAGGTTGAAAAACTGTTTTTT.

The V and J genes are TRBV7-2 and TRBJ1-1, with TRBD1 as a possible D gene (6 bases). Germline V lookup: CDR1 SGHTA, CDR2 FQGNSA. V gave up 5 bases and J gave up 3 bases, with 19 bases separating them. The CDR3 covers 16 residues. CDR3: CASSLIRQAGDTEAFF. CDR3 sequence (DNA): TGTGCCAGCAGCCTCATACGACAGGCTGGGGACACTGAAGCTTTCTTT.

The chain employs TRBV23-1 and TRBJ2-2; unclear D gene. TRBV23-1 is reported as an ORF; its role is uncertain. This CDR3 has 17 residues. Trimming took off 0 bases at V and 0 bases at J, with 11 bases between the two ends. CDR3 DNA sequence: TGCGCCAGCAGTCAATCGTGGCGGAAGCCGAACACCGGGGAGCTGTTTTTT. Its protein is CASSQSWRKPNTGELFF.

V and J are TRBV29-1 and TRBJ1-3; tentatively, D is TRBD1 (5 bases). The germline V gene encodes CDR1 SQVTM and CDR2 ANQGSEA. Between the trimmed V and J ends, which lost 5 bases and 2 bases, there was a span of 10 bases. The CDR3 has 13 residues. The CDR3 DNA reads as TGCAGCGTTCAGACAGAGGCTGGAAACACCATATATTTT. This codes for CSVQTEAGNTIYF.

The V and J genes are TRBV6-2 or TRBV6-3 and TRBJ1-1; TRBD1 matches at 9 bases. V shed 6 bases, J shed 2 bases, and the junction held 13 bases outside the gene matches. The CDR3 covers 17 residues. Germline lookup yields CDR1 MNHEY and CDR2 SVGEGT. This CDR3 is CASSPTGGAGGNTEAFF. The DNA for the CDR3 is TGTGCCAGCAGCCCGACAGGGGGAGCCGGCGGCAACACTGAAGCTTTCTTT.

The CDR3 DNA follows: TGCAGCGTTCTGGGGGGAGTGAGCCAGAGAATCCTTGGCTACACCTTC. Amino acids: CSVLGGVSQRILGYTF. The V call is TRBV29-1, the J call TRBJ1-2, with D possibly TRBD1 on 5 matching bases. V lost 5 bases and J lost 7, with 26 bases in between. This CDR3 is 16 amino acids long. Germline V gene lookup returns CDR1 SQVTM and CDR2 ANQGSEA.

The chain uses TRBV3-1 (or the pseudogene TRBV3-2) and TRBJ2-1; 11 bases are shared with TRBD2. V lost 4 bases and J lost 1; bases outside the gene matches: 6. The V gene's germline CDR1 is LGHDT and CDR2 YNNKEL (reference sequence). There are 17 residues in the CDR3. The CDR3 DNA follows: TGTGCCAGCAGCCCACCCGGGACTAGCGGTTCCTACAATGAGCAGTTCTTC. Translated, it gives CASSPPGTSGSYNEQFF.

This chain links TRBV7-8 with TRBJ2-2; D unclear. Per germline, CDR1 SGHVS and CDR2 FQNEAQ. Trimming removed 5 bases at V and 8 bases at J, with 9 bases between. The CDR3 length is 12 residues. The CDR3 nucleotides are TGTGCCAGCAGCCACATCCTGGGGGAGCTGTTTTTT. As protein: CASSHILGELFF.

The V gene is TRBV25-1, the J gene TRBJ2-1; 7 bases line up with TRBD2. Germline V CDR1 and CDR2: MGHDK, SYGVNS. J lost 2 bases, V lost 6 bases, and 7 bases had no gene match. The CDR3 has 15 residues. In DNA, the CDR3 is TGTGCCAGCAGGGGGAGGAGCGGGACCTACAATGAGCAGTTCTTC. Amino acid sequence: CASRGRSGTYNEQFF.